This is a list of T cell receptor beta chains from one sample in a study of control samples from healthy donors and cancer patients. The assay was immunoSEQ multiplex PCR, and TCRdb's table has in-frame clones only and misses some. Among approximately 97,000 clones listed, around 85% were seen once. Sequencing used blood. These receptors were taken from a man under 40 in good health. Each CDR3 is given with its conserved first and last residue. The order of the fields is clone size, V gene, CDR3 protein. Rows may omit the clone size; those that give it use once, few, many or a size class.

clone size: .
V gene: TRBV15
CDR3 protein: CATSRDRQPGYEQYF

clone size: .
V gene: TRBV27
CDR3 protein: CASSSRAGESSYEQYF

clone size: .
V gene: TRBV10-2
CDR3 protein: CASSESTGGSYGYTF

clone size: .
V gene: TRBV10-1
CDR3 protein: CASSVAKGVGGTNEQFF

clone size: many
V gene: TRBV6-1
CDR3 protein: CASSEARGLGQPQHF

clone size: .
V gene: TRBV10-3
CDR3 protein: CAIRQGLGDTEAFF

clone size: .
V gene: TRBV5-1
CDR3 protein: CASSLERTGNSPLHF

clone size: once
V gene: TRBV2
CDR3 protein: CASLETGTGNSPLHF

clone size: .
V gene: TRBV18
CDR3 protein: CASSEHRDRDNSPLHF

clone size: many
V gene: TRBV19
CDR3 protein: CASRQGGQPQHF

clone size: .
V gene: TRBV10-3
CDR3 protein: CAISPPPGTGELFF

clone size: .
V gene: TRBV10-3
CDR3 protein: CAIRRDAGSSGELFF

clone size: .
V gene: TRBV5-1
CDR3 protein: CASSFLRSSYEQYF

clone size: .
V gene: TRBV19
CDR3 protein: CASSRGPSSSYEQYF

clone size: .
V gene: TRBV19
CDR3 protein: CASSTYGQGATDTQYF

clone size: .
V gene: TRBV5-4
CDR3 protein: CASSLSTDTQYF

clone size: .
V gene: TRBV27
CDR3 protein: CASRRAGLTNTEAFF

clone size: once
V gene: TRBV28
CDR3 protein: CASSFDYEQYF

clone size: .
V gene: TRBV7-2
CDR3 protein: CASSPRRGNQPQHF

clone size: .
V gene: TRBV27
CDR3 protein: CASSPGTSGVFYNEQFF

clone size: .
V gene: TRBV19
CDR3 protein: CASSISHTEGNIQYF

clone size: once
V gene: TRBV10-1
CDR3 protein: CASSESRDATDTQYF

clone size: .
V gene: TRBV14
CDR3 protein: CASSPLGLIANTGELFF

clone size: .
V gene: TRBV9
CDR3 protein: CASSAGQYESQPQHF

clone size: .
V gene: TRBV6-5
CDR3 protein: CASSLGLAGTYEQYF

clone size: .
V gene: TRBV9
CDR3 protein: CASCRLAGGPGELFF

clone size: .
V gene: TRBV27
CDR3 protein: CASSFGPAYEQYF

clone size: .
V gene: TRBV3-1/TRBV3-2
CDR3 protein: CASSLRAGGTDTQYF

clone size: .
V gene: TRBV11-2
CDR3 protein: CASSLDLGSYYEQYF

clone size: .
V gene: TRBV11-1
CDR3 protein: CASSLGQLQETQYF

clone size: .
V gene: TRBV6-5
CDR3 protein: CAANRDRVSGNTIYF

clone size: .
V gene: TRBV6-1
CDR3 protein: CASSEDRTTF

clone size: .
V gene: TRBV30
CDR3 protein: CAWSRDFYEQYF

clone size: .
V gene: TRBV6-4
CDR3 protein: CASSGTGTPGDEQFF

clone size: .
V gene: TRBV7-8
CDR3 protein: CASLAGGLLNEQFF

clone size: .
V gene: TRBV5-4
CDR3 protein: CASSFGGTGGTGELFF

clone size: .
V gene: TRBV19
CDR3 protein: CASSPWDRSLKGAQYF

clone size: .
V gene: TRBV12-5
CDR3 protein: CASGLVAGGFPYEQYF

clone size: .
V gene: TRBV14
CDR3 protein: CASSQVGKGQGTDTQYF

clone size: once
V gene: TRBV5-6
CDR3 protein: CASSPPGTSSYEQYF

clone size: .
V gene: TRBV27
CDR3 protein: CASSLSGGHGELFF

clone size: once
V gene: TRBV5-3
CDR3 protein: CARSRGRDPTNYGYTF

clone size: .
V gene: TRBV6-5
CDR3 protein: CASSASGNQPQHF

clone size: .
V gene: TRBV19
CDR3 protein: CASSIAGEGDIQYF

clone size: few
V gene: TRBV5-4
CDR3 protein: CASSDRPPEDYGYTF

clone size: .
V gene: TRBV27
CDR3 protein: CASSPGPINYGYTF

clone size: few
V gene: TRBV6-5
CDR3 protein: CASSTGSGSPLHF

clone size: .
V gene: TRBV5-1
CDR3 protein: CASSLGDRFYEQYF

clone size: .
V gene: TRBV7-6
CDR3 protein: CASSLGTVYTDTIYF

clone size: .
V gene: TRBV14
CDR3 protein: CASSQDGRVFEKLFF

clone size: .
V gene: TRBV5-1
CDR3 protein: CASSPGQGRRANVLTF

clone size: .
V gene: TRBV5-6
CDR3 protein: CASSFPEAHFSF

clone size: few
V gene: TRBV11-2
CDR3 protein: CASSAGTVSNQPQHF

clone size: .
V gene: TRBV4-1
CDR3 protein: CASSQGGSTDTQYF

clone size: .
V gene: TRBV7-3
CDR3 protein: CASSPSTSGGVTDTQYF

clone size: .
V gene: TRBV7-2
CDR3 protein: CASSPRQGTYEQYF

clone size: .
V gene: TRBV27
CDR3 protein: CASSPTGSSGAQHF

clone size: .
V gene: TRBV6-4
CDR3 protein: CASSPTGTGNYGYTF

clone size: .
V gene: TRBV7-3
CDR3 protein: CASSSKGQGLGELFF